This T cell receptor (beta chain) was documented in a study of beta chain features in type 1 diabetes. For the study at large: Cells sorted and examined across all samples totaled 90 million to 120 million. Study results and caveats: Significant though moderate, a shortening of TCRB CDR3s appeared in all four CD4+ subsets of Type 1 diabetes patients. The question left open here concerned HLA type influencing TCRB rearrangement.

Over 95% purity was reached by all sorted populations. Expressed TCRB transcripts were sequenced after all isolated RNA was converted to cDNA. Clones were read by immunoSEQ multiplex PCR, and TCRdb kept only the in-frame ones, dropping some. The sample includes a few hundred thousand clones, roughly 14% of them seen just once. Points on this clone: Its antigen is currently unknown.

This receptor was identified in a young woman with type 1 diabetes. Sequencing was done on a sample of naive CD4+ T cells from blood.

CDR3 region: CASSFQGGRGDTQYF. CDR3 in DNA: TGTGCCAGCAGCTTTCAAGGCGGGAGAGGAGATACGCAGTATTTT. The chain carries TRBV5-4 and TRBJ2-3; 7 bases fit TRBD2. J gave up 5 bases and V 2 bases, and 8 bases lay outside the gene matches. Germline CDR1 reads SGHNT; CDR2 reads YYREEE (reference sequence). The CDR3 consists of 15 residues. The entire variable domain, with the rest obtained from reference TRBV5-4 and TRBJ2-3, is as follows: ETGVTQSPTHLIKTRGQQVTLRCSSQSGHNTVSWYQQALGQGPQFIFQYYREEENGRGNFPPRFSGLQFPNYSSELNVNALELDDSALYLCASSFQGGRGDTQYFGPGTRLTVL.